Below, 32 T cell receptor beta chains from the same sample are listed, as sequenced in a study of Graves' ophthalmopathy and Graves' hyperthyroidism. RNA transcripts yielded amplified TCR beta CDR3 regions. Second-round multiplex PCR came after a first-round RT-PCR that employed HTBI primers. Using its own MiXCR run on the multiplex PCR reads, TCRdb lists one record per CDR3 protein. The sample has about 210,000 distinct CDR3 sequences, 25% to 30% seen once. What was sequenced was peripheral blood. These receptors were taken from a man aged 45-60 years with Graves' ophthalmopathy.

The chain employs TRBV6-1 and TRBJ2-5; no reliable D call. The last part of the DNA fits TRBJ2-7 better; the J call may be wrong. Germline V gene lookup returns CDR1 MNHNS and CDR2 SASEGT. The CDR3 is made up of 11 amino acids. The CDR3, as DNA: TGTGCCAGCCTTCTTGGCTACGAGCAGTACTTC. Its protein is CASLLGYEQYF.

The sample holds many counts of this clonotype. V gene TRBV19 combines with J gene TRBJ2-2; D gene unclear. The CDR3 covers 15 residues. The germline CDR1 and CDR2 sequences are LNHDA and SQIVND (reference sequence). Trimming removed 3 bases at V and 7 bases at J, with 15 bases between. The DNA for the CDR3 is TGTGCCAGTAGTATCCCTAACCGAGACGTCGGGGAGCTGTTTTTT. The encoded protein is CASSIPNRDVGELFF.

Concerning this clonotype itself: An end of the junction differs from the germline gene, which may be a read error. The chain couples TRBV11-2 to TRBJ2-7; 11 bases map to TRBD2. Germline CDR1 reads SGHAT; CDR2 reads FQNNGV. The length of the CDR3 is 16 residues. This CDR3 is CASSFTGTSGTYEQYF. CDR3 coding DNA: TGCGCCAGCAGCTTCACCGGGACTAGCGGAACCTACGAGCAGTACTTC.

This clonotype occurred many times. The CDR3 is CASRSASGGDTQYF. CDR3 in DNA: TGTGCCAGCAGATCTGCGTCCGGGGGGGATACGCAGTATTTT. The rearrangement joins TRBV11-2 to TRBJ2-3; 7 bases align to TRBD2. This CDR3 comprises 14 residues. From germline, CDR1 is SGHAT and CDR2 FQNNGV. Unmatched junction bases numbered 9, after V lost 6 bases and J lost 6 bases.

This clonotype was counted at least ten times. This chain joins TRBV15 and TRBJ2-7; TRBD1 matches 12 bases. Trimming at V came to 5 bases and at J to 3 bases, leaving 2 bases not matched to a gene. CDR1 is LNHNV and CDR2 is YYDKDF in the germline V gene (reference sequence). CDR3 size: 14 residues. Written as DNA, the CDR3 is TGTGCCACCAGCGGGACAGGGGGCGTCTACGAGCAGTACTTC. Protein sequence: CATSGTGGVYEQYF.

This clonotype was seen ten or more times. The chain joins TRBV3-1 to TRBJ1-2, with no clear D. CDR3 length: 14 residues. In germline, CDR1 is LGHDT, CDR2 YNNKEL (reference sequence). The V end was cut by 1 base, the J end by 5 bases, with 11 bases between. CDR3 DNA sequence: TGTGCCAGCAGCCAAGGCGTGGGAGGTTATGGCTACACCTTC. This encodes CASSQGVGGYGYTF.

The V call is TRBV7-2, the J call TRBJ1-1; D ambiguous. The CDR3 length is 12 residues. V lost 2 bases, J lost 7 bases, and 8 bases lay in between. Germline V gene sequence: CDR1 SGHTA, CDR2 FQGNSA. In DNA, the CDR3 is TGTGCCAGCAGCTTAACTATCCTTGAAGCTTTCTTT. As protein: CASSLTILEAFF.

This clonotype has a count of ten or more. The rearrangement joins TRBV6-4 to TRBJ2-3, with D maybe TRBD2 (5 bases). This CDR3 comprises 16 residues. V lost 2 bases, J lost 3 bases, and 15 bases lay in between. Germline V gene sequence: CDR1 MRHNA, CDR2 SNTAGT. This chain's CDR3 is CASSDRRQPGTDTQYF. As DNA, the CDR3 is TGTGCCAGCAGTGACCGGCGTCAGCCGGGAACAGATACGCAGTATTTT.

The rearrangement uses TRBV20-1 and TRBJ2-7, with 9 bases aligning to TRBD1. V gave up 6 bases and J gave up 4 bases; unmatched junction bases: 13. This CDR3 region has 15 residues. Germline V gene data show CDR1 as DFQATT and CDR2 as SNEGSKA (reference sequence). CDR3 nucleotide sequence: TGCAGTGCCAGCACCCGGTCTGGGACAGGGTACGAGCAGTACTTC. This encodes CSASTRSGTGYEQYF.

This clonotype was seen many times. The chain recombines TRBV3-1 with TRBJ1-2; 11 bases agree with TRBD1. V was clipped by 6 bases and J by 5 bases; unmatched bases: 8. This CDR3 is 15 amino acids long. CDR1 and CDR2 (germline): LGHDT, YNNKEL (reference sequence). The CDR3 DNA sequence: TGTGCCAGCAGTCGGACAGGGGGCTTTGAGTATGGCTACACCTTC. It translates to CASSRTGGFEYGYTF.

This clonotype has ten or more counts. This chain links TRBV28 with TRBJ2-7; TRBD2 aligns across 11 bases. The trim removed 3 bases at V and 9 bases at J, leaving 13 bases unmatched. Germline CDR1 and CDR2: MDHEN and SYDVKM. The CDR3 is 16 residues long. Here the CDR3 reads CASSFRTSGRTRRQYF. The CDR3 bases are TGTGCCAGCAGTTTCCGCACTAGCGGGAGAACCCGACGGCAGTACTTC.

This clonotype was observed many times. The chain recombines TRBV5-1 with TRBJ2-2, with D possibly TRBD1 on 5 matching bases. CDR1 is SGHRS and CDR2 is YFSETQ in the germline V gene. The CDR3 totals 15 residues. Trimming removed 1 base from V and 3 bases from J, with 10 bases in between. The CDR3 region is CASSLKGADTGELFF. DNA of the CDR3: TGCGCCAGCAGCTTGAAAGGGGCGGACACCGGGGAGCTGTTTTTT.

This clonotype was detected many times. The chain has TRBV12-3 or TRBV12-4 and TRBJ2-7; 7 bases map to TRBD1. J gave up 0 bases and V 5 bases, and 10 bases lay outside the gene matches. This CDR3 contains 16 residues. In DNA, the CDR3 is TGTGCCAGCAGTCTGGGGTCGGGACAGATCTCCTACGAGCAGTACTTC. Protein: CASSLGSGQISYEQYF.

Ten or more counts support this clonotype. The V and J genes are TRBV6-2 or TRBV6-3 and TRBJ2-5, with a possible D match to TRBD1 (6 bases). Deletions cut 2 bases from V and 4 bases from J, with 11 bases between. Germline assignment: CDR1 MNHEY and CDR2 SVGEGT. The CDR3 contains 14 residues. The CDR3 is CASSYRTDGETQYF. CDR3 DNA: TGTGCCAGCAGTTACCGGACAGACGGAGAGACCCAGTACTTC.

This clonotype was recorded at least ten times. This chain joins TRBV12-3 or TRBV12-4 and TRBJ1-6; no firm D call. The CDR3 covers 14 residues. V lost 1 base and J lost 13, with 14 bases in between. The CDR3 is CASSLGREGGPLHF. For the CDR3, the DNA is TGTGCCAGCAGTTTAGGGCGAGAGGGAGGGCCCCTCCACTTT.

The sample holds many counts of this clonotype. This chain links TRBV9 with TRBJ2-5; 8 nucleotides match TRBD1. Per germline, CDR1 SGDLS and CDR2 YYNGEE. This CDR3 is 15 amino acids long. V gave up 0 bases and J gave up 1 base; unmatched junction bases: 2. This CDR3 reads CASSVAGTGQETQYF. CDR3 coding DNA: TGTGCCAGCAGCGTAGCTGGGACAGGCCAAGAGACCCAGTACTTC.

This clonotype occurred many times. This CDR3 is CASSLGLGEGNQPQHF. CDR3 coding DNA: TGTGCCAGCAGCCTTGGGCTCGGAGAGGGCAATCAGCCCCAGCATTTT. The chain combines TRBV4-2 with TRBJ1-5; D unresolved. The CDR3 runs to 16 residues. The V and J ends lost 4 bases and 2 bases respectively, with 15 bases between them. Per germline, CDR1 LGHNA and CDR2 YNFKEQ.

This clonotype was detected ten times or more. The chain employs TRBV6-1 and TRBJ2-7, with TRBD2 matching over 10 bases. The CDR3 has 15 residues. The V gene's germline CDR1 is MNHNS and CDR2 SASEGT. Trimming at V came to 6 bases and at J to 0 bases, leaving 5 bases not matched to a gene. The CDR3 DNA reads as TGTGCCAGCAGGGCTAGCGGGGGCAGCTCCTACGAGCAGTACTTC. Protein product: CASRASGGSSYEQYF.

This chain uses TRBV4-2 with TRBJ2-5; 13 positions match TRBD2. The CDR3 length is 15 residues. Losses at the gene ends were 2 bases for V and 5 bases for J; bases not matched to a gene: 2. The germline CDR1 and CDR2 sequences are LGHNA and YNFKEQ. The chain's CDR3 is CASSQLLAGGETQYF. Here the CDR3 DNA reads TGTGCCAGCAGCCAACTACTAGCGGGAGGGGAGACCCAGTACTTC.

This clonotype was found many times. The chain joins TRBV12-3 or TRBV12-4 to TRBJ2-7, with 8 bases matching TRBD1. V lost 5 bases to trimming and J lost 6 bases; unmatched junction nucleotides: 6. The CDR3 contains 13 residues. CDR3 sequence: CASSPAGGGEQYF. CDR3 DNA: TGTGCCAGCAGTCCCGCAGGGGGCGGCGAGCAGTACTTC.

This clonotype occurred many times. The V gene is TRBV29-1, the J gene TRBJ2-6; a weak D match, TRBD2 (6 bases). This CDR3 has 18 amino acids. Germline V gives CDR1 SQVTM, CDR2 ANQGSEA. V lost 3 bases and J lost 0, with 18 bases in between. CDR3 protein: CSVDRLGGPSSGANVLTF. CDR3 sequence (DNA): TGCAGCGTTGACCGGCTGGGGGGACCTTCCTCTGGGGCCAACGTCCTGACTTTC.

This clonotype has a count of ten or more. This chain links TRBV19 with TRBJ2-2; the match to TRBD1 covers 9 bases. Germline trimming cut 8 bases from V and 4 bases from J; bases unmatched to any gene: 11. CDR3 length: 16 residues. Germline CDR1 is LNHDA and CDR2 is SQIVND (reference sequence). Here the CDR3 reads CASQTPGQGLTGELFF. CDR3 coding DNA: TGTGCCAGTCAAACGCCGGGACAGGGTCTCACCGGGGAGCTGTTTTTT.

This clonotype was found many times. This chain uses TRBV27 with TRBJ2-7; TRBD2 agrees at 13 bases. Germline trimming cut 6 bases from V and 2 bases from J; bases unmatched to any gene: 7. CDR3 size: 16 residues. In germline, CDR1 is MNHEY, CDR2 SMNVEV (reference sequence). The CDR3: CASSTGLAGETYEQYF. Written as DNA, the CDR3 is TGTGCCAGCAGCACAGGACTAGCGGGAGAGACCTACGAGCAGTACTTC.

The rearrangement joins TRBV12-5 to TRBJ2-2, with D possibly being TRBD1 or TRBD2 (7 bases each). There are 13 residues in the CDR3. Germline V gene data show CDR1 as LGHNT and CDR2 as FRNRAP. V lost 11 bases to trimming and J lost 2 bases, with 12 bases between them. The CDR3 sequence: CAGGDSNTGELFF. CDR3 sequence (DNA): TGTGCTGGGGGGGACAGTAACACCGGGGAGCTGTTTTTT.

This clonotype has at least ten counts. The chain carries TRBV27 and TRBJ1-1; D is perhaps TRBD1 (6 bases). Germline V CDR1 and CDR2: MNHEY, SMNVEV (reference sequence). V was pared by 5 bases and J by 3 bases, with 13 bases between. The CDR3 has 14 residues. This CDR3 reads CASSDQDSDTEAFF. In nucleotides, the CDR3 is TGTGCCAGCAGTGACCAGGACAGCGACACTGAAGCTTTCTTT.

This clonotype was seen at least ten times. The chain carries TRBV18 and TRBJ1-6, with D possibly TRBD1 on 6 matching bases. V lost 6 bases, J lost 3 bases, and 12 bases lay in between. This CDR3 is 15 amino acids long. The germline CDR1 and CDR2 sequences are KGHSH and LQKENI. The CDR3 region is CASSPQQGYNSPLHF. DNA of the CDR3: TGTGCCAGCTCGCCTCAACAGGGCTATAATTCACCCCTCCACTTT. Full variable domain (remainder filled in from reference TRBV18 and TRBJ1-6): NAGVMQNPRHLVRRRGQEARLRCSPMKGHSHVYWYRQLPEEGLKFMVYLQKENIIDESGMPKERFSAEFPKEGPSILRIQQVVRGDSAAYFCASSPQQGYNSPLHFGNGTRLTVT.

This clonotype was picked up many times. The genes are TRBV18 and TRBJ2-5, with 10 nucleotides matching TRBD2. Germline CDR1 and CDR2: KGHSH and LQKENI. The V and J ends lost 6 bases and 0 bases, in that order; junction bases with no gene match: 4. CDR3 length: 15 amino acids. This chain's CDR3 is CASSEAGGYQETQYF. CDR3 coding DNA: TGTGCCAGCTCCGAAGCGGGAGGGTACCAAGAGACCCAGTACTTC.

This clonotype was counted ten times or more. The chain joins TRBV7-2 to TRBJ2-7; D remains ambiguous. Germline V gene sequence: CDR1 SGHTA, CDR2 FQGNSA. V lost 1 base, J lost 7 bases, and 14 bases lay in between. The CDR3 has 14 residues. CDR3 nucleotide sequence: TGTGCCAGCAGCTTAGGGGGATCGTCGAGAGAGCAGTACTTC. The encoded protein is CASSLGGSSREQYF.

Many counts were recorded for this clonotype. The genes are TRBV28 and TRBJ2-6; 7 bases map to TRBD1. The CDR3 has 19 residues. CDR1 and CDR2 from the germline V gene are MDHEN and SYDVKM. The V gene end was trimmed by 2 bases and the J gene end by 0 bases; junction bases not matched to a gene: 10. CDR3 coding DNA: TGTGCCAGCAGTTTACGTCCGGGACAGACAGCCTCTGGGGCCAACGTCCTGACTTTC. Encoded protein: CASSLRPGQTASGANVLTF. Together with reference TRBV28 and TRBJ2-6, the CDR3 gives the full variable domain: DVKVTQSSRYLVKRTGEKVFLECVQDMDHENMFWYRQDPGLGLRLIYFSYDVKMKEKGDIPEGYSVSREKKERFSLILESASTNQTSMYLCASSLRPGQTASGANVLTFGAGSRLTVL.

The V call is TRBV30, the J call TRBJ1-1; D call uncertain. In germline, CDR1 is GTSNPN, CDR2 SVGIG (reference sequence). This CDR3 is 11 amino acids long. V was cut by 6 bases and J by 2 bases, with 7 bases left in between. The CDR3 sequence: CACGENTEAFF. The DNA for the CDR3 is TGTGCCTGTGGGGAAAACACTGAAGCTTTCTTT.

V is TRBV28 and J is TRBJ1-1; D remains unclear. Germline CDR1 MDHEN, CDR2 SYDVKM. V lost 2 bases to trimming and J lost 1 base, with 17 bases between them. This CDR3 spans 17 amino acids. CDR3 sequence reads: CASSLSWISHENTEAFF. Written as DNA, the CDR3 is TGTGCCAGCAGTTTAAGTTGGATTAGTCACGAGAACACTGAAGCTTTCTTT. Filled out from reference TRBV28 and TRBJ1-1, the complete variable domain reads DVKVTQSSRYLVKRTGEKVFLECVQDMDHENMFWYRQDPGLGLRLIYFSYDVKMKEKGDIPEGYSVSREKKERFSLILESASTNQTSMYLCASSLSWISHENTEAFFGQGTRLTVV.

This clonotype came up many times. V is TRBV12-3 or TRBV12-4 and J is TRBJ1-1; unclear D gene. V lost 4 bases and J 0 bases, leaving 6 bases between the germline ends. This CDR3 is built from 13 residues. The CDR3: CASSSRMNTEAFF. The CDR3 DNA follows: TGTGCCAGCAGTTCCAGGATGAACACTGAAGCTTTCTTT.